The clone carrying this TCR beta chain was recorded at least ten times. Its antigen is not known. This sample was included in a study of identical twins. General study findings and limits: Analyses based on zero insertions could be partly confounded by invariant MAIT and iNKT cells. Less excess twin sharing appeared in beta out-of-frame sequences. Clonotypes of the beta chain that were abundant in cord blood carried fewer insertions (memory repertoires showed none). Models came in too low on out-of-frame TCR alpha sharing in monozygotic twins.

TCRdb ran MiXCR on the 5' RACE reads and lists one entry per CDR3 protein. The sample yields around 250,000 distinct CDR3 sequences, 6.5% to 9.5% seen once. V gave up 7 bases and J gave up 3 bases, with 16 bases separating them. This CDR3 contains 15 residues. This sample was also put to use in a study of yellow fever vaccine responses in identical twins.

V usage is TRBV12-3 or TRBV12-4 and J usage is TRBJ2-1; maybe TRBD1 (6 bases). The sample was CD8+ T cells sorted from blood. This TCR was sampled from a woman aged 18-30 years in good health. CDR3 sequence: CASTSQGALYNEQFF. In DNA form, the CDR3 reads TGTGCCAGCACCTCACAGGGAGCCCTCTACAATGAGCAGTTCTTC.